The T cell receptor beta chain under discussion was sequenced for a study of blood T cell repertoires in COVID-19. Study at large: Italy, Spain and the United States were the sources of the convalescent and acute COVID-19 samples. T cells, B-cell-depleted T cells, or PBMCs provided the cDNA or gDNA that served as material.

Seattle-derived patients entered the study during active infection and were followed longitudinally. Source study methods: Estimates of nucleated cell counts were drawn from the amplification of reference gene primers. Assay used: immunoSEQ multiplex PCR; TCRdb lists only in-frame clones, some missing. That table is the source of V, J and clone size, and D and trimming were worked out from the DNA. The profile covers 350,000 to 450,000 clones, with 70% to 90% appearing a single time and about 2% taken by the ten largest. As concerns this clone: One end of the junction fails to match germline, which may point to a read error.

The CDR3 is 12 amino acids. Germline CDR1 GTSNPN, CDR2 SVGIG (reference sequence). The sample was peripheral blood. The sequence was collected from a woman aged 60-70 years with COVID-19, enrolled during active disease. This chain uses TRBV30 with TRBJ1-2, with 8 bases that match TRBD1. CDR3 sequence (DNA): TGTGCCTGGAGTGCCCAGGGACAGGTCATCGCCTTC. This translates into CAWSAQGQVIAF.